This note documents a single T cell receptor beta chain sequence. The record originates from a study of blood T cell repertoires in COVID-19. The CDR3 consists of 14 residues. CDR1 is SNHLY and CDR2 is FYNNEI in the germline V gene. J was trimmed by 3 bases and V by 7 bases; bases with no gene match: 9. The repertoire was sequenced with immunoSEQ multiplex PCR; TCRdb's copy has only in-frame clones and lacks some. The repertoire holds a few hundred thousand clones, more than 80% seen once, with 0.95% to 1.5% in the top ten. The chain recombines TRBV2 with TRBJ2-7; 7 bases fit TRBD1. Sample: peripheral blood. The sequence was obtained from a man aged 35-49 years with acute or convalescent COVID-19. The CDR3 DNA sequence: TGTGCCAGCAAGACAGGACAGGTCGGCTACGAGCAGTACTTC. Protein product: CASKTGQVGYEQYF.